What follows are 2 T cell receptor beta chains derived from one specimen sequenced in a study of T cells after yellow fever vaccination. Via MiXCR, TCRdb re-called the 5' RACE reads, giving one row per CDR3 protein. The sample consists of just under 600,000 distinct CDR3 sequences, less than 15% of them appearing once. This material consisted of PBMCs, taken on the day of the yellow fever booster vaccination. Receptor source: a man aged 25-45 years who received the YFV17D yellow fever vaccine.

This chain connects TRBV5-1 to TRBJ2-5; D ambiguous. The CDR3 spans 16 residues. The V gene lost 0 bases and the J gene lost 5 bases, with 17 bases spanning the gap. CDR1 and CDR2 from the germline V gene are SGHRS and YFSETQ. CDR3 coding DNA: TGCGCCAGCAGCTTGGTTGGCCCGATTTTGGAGGAGACCCAGTACTTC. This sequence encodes CASSLVGPILEETQYF.

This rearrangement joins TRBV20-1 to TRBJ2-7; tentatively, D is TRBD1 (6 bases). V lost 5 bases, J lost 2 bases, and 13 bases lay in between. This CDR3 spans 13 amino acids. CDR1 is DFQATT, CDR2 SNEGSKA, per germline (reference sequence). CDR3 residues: CSADGQSAYEQYF. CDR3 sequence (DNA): TGCAGTGCTGACGGACAGTCCGCCTACGAGCAGTACTTC.